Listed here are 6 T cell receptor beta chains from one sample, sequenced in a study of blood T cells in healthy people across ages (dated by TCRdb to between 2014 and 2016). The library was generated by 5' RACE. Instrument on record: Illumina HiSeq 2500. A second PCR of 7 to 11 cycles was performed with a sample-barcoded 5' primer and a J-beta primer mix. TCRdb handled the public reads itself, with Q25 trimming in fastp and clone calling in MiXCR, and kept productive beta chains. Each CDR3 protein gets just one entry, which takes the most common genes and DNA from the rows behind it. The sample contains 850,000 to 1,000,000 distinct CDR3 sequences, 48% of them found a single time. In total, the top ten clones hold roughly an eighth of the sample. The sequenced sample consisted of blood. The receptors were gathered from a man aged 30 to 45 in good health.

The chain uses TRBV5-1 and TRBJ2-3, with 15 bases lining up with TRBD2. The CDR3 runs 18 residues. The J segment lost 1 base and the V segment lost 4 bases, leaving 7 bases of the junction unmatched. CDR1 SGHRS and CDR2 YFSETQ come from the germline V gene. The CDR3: CASSPGLAGGRRTDTQYF. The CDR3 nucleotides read TGCGCCAGCAGCCCAGGACTAGCGGGGGGGAGACGCACAGATACGCAGTATTTT.

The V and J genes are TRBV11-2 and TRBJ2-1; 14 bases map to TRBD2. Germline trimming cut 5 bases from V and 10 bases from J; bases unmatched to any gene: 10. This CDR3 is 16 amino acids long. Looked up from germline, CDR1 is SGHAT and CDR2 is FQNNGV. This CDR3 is CASSLGLAGAFREQFF. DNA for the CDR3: TGTGCCAGCAGCCTGGGACTAGCGGGGGCCTTCCGGGAGCAGTTCTTC. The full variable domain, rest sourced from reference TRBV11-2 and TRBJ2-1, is EAGVAQSPRYKIIEKRQSVAFWCNPISGHATLYWYQQILGQGPKLLIQFQNNGVVDDSQLPKDRFSAERLKGVDSTLKIQPAKLEDSAVYLCASSLGLAGAFREQFFGPGTRLTVL.

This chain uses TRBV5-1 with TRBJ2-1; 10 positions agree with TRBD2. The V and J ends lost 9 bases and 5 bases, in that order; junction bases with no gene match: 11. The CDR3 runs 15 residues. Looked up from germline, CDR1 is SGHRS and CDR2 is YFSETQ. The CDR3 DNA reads TGCGCCACCACCCTGGGGACTAGCGAGAACAATGAGCAGTTCTTC. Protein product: CATTLGTSENNEQFF.

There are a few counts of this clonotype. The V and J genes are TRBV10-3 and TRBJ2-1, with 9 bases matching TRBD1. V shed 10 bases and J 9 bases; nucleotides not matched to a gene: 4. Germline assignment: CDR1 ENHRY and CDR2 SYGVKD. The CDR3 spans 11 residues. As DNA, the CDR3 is TGTGCCAGTACGACAGGGGGTGAGCAGTTCTTC. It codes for CASTTGGEQFF.

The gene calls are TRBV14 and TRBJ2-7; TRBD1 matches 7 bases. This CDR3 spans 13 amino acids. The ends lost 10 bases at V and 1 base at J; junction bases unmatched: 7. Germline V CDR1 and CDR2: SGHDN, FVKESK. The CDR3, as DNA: TGTGCCAACGGGGACAGAAGGTCCTACGAGCAGTACTTC. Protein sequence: CANGDRRSYEQYF.

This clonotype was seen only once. CDR3 in amino acids: CASSQTNQGLLAFF. As DNA, the CDR3 is TGTGCCAGCAGCCAAACCAACCAGGGGCTCTTGGCTTTCTTT. The V and J genes are TRBV4-2 and TRBJ1-1; tentatively, D is TRBD1 (6 bases). CDR1 and CDR2 (germline): LGHNA, YNFKEQ. This CDR3 region has 14 residues. V lost 2 bases to trimming and J lost 11 bases, with 18 bases between them.